The source of this T cell receptor (beta chain) is a study of identical twins. The ends lost 7 bases at V and 2 bases at J; junction bases unmatched: 13. The CDR3 sequence is 17 residues long. This clonotype was counted only a few times. A template switching step contributed a universal primer site, while unique molecular identifiers were present in the cDNA. Each CDR3 protein gets one entry after TCRdb re-called the 5' RACE reads with MiXCR. This sample carries approximately 500,000 distinct CDR3 sequences, 20% to 25% of them seen once, and the ten largest clones take about 2.9%. These records were also assigned to another study, of T cells expressing NK-cell markers. That source reports: An anti-gamma-delta TCR antibody restricted sorting to alpha-beta TCR T cells in several experiments.

The sequencing input was CD4+ T cells sorted from blood. The clonotype originates from a woman between 18 and 29 years old in good health. The chain recombines TRBV12-3 or TRBV12-4 with TRBJ2-3; 9 bases line up with TRBD2. This chain's CDR3 is CASNWGMASGTTDTQYF. The CDR3 region has the DNA TGTGCCAGCAATTGGGGGATGGCTAGCGGGACCACAGATACGCAGTATTTT.